The 27 T cell receptor beta chains below were found in one sample sequenced in a study of cytomegalovirus exposure and HLA in healthy donors (dated by TCRdb to 2016 to 2017). Libraries were built with the immunoSEQ multiplex PCR assay. For the multiplex PCR, a mixture combining 60 forward primers for TCR Vbeta segments and 13 reverse primers for TCR Jbeta segments was used. The table was pulled from immuneACCESS by TCRdb, which kept in-frame rearrangements only. Such tables lose some clones; where checked, under half of the loss comes from unresolved V genes, and the rest has no known cause. The sample's clone listing holds approximately 140,000 clones. The ten largest clones add up to 2% to 3% of the sample. Sequenced material: PBMCs. These receptors were taken from a middle-aged man in good health and CMV-seronegative.

V usage is TRBV7-2 and J usage is TRBJ2-1; 10 bases are shared with TRBD2. The germline V gene encodes CDR1 SGHTA and CDR2 FQGNSA. The CDR3 has 13 residues. With V trimmed by 10 bases and J by 10 bases, 10 bases remained unmatched. CDR3 in DNA: TGTGCCATCGCCAAAAAGCGGGGGGGCGAGCAGTTCTTC. This translates into CAIAKKRGGEQFF.

CDR3 sequence reads: CASSFGASEQYF. Here the CDR3 DNA reads TGTGCCAGCAGCTTCGGAGCATCCGAGCAGTACTTC. This chain connects TRBV5-6 to TRBJ2-7, with D unresolved. The germline V gene has CDR1 SGHDT and CDR2 YYEEEE. V lost 2 bases and J 6 bases, leaving 9 bases between the germline ends. The CDR3 has 12 amino acids.

The V call is TRBV5-1, the J call TRBJ1-1; maybe TRBD1 (5 bases). V shed 0 bases and J shed 4 bases, with 13 bases lying between them. The germline V gene encodes CDR1 SGHRS and CDR2 YFSETQ. The CDR3 is made up of 15 amino acids. CDR3: CASSLAGREGTEAFF. DNA of the CDR3: TGCGCCAGCAGCTTGGCGGGCAGGGAGGGCACTGAAGCTTTCTTT.

The V and J genes are TRBV28 and TRBJ2-7; 12 bases map to TRBD1. This CDR3 comprises 15 residues. V was clipped by 7 bases and J by 4 bases; unmatched bases: 8. Germline lookup yields CDR1 MDHEN and CDR2 SYDVKM. The CDR3 sequence: CASIKGQGAPYEQYF. In nucleotides, the CDR3 is TGTGCCAGCATTAAGGGACAGGGGGCGCCGTACGAGCAGTACTTC.

The chain uses TRBV2 and TRBJ1-4; a possible D gene is TRBD1 (5 bases). Trimming removed 0 bases from V and 8 bases from J, with 10 bases in between. Germline loops: CDR1 SNHLY, CDR2 FYNNEI. This CDR3 contains 14 residues. The CDR3 sequence is CASSEAGLREKLFF. CDR3 in DNA: TGTGCCAGCAGTGAAGCGGGACTAAGGGAAAAACTGTTTTTT.

The chain links TRBV7-2 to TRBJ1-5; D gene uncertain. V lost 0 bases and J 5 bases, leaving 5 bases between the germline ends. CDR3 length: 13 residues. The germline V gene encodes CDR1 SGHTA and CDR2 FQGNSA. The CDR3 protein is CASSLARDQPQHF. The CDR3 coding sequence is TGTGCCAGCAGCTTAGCGCGGGATCAGCCCCAGCATTTT. The whole variable domain, remainder taken from reference TRBV7-2 and TRBJ1-5, is GAGVSQSPSNKVTEKGKDVELRCDPISGHTALYWYRQSLGQGLEFLIYFQGNSAPDKSGLPSDRFSAERTGGSVSTLTIQRTQQEDSAVYLCASSLARDQPQHFGDGTRLSIL.

The chain carries TRBV4-2 and TRBJ1-4; TRBD1 matches 7 bases. Germline CDR1 reads LGHNA; CDR2 reads YNFKEQ. The J segment lost 7 bases and the V segment lost 0 bases, leaving 8 bases of the junction unmatched. CDR3 length: 16 amino acids. Written as DNA, the CDR3 is TGTGCCAGCAGCCAAGAAAGGGGACAGCTAACTGAAAAACTGTTTTTT. Its protein is CASSQERGQLTEKLFF.

The chain couples TRBV5-1 to TRBJ2-5; TRBD2 is a possible D gene (5 bases). This CDR3 is built from 14 residues. The germline V and J ends were trimmed by 0 bases and 7 bases, with 13 bases remaining between them. Germline V gene sequence: CDR1 SGHRS, CDR2 YFSETQ. As DNA, the CDR3 is TGCGCCAGCAGCTTGGTCGATGATGAGGGGACCCAGTACTTC. It translates to CASSLVDDEGTQYF.

The CDR3 reads CASSLFRGGYEQFF. As DNA, the CDR3 is TGTGCCAGCAGCCTTTTCCGGGGGGGGTATGAGCAGTTCTTC. The rearrangement joins TRBV5-8 to TRBJ2-1, with 8 bases that match TRBD2. V gave up 4 bases and J gave up 8 bases; unmatched junction bases: 8. The CDR3 totals 14 residues. Looked up from germline, CDR1 is SGHTS and CDR2 is YDEGEE. The complete variable domain, with remaining parts taken from reference TRBV5-8 and TRBJ2-1, reads EAGVTQSPTHLIKTRGQQATLRCSPISGHTSVYWYQQALGLGLQFLLWYDEGEERNRGNFPPRFSGRQFPNYSSELNVNALELEDSALYLCASSLFRGGYEQFFGPGTRLTVL.

The chain is built from TRBV6-6 and TRBJ2-1; D is uncertain. The V end lost 10 bases, the J end lost 0 bases, and 13 bases lay between the germline ends. The CDR3 extends over 14 amino acids. Per germline, CDR1 MNHNY and CDR2 SVGAGI (reference sequence). CDR3 protein: CAIQDSNSYNEQFF. For the CDR3, the DNA is TGTGCCATCCAGGATTCGAACTCCTACAATGAGCAGTTCTTC.

This sequence joins TRBV28 and TRBJ1-1; 7 bases agree with TRBD1. The CDR3 length is 17 residues. Trimming removed 2 bases from V and 2 bases from J; junction bases left unmatched: 11. Germline CDR1 is MDHEN and CDR2 is SYDVKM. Here the CDR3 DNA reads TGTGCCAGCAGTTTAATCAGGGGGTCTGCGGGAAACACTGAAGCTTTCTTT. Its protein product is CASSLIRGSAGNTEAFF.

This rearrangement joins TRBV7-8 to TRBJ2-7; no definite D call. The CDR3 consists of 13 residues. The V gene's germline CDR1 is SGHVS and CDR2 FQNEAQ. Trimming pared 0 bases from V and 3 bases from J, leaving 6 bases between. Here the CDR3 DNA reads TGTGCCAGCAGCTTAGCACAGATCTACGAGCAGTACTTC. Residues: CASSLAQIYEQYF.

V and J are TRBV9 and TRBJ2-7; D is undetermined. This CDR3 has 15 amino acids. CDR1 and CDR2 from the germline V gene are SGDLS and YYNGEE. V was cut by 4 bases and J by 0 bases, with 14 bases left in between. CDR3 protein: CASSPYSDSSYEQYF. As DNA, the CDR3 is TGTGCCAGCAGCCCCTACTCTGACTCCTCCTACGAGCAGTACTTC.

The rearrangement uses TRBV7-3 and TRBJ2-1, with 8 bases fitting TRBD2. The germline V gene encodes CDR1 SGHTA and CDR2 FQGTGA. This CDR3 has 15 residues. With V trimmed by 4 bases and J by 6 bases, 8 bases remained unmatched. The DNA of the CDR3 is TGTGCCAGCAGCTCTCCCAGCCTAGCGGGCAATGAGCAGTTCTTC. It translates to CASSSPSLAGNEQFF.

The CDR3 DNA follows: TGTGCCAGCAGTTTATTAGGGACAGGGTTCACAGATACGCAGTATTTT. It encodes CASSLLGTGFTDTQYF. This chain connects TRBV28 to TRBJ2-3, with 9 bases matching TRBD1. The junction had 4 bases not matched to a gene; V was cut back by 1 base and J by 2 bases. Germline V gene lookup returns CDR1 MDHEN and CDR2 SYDVKM. This CDR3 region has 16 residues.

The chain links TRBV6-5 to TRBJ2-1, with 11 bases that match TRBD2. The CDR3 sequence is 15 residues long. Germline V CDR1 and CDR2: MNHEY, SVGAGI. Trimming at V came to 5 bases and at J to 6 bases, leaving 6 bases not matched to a gene. The CDR3 region is CASSLSGGATNEQFF. DNA of the CDR3: TGTGCCAGCAGTCTTAGCGGGGGGGCCACCAATGAGCAGTTCTTC.

The genes are TRBV10-3 and TRBJ2-5, with 8 bases identical to TRBD1. Germline V gene sequence: CDR1 ENHRY, CDR2 SYGVKD. V trimming: 3 bases; J trimming: 5 bases; junction bases outside the gene matches: 5. This CDR3 contains 14 residues. CDR3 amino acids: CAISDSWTGETQYF. In DNA, the CDR3 is TGTGCCATCAGTGACTCTTGGACAGGGGAGACCCAGTACTTC.

V and J are TRBV4-1 and TRBJ2-1, with 12 bases that match TRBD2. With 5 bases clipped from V and 8 bases from J, the junction kept 4 bases outside the gene matches. This CDR3 is 14 amino acids long. Germline CDR1 and CDR2: MGHRA and YSYEKL. Here the CDR3 DNA reads TGCGCCAGCAGCACTAGCGGGGGGTTGGATGAGCAGTTCTTC. Protein sequence: CASSTSGGLDEQFF.

The V gene is TRBV5-1, the J gene TRBJ1-1; TRBD1 is a possible D gene (6 bases). Between the trimmed V and J ends, which lost 4 bases and 4 bases, there was a span of 23 bases. This CDR3 is 17 amino acids long. Germline CDR1 and CDR2: SGHRS and YFSETQ. The CDR3 spells CASSPGTGTFLSTEAFF. The DNA of the CDR3 is TGCGCCAGCAGCCCAGGAACCGGGACATTCCTGAGCACTGAAGCTTTCTTT.

V usage is TRBV29-1 and J usage is TRBJ2-6, with 8 bases that match TRBD2. Looked up from germline, CDR1 is SQVTM and CDR2 is ANQGSEA. CDR3 length equals 14 residues. V was clipped by 3 bases and J by 2 bases; unmatched bases: 0. Written as DNA, the CDR3 is TGCAGCGTTGACGGGGGGGCTGGGGCCAACGTCCTGACTTTC. Its translation: CSVDGGAGANVLTF.

This chain links TRBV28 with TRBJ1-5; no reliable D call. This CDR3 has 12 residues. Germline values: CDR1 MDHEN, CDR2 SYDVKM. With 4 bases removed from V and 8 bases from J, the gap between germline ends came to 9 bases. The CDR3 region is CASSSGVEPQHF. CDR3 nucleotides: TGTGCCAGCAGTTCGGGTGTTGAGCCCCAGCATTTT.

The rearrangement uses TRBV5-4 and TRBJ2-3, with 7 bases aligning to TRBD2. This CDR3 spans 15 amino acids. Germline V gene data show CDR1 as SGHNT and CDR2 as YYREEE (reference sequence). With 4 bases clipped from V and 2 bases from J, the junction kept 7 bases outside the gene matches. This CDR3 reads CASSPGGGNTDTQYF. Written as DNA, the CDR3 is TGTGCCAGCAGCCCGGGCGGGGGAAACACAGATACGCAGTATTTT.

This rearrangement joins TRBV29-1 to TRBJ1-3; unclear D gene. Germline V gene data show CDR1 as SQVTM and CDR2 as ANQGSEA. CDR3 size: 13 residues. The germline V and J ends were trimmed by 2 bases and 0 bases, with 5 bases remaining between them. CDR3 sequence: CSVEQASGNTIYF. The CDR3, as DNA: TGCAGCGTTGAACAGGCCTCTGGAAACACCATATATTTT.

This rearrangement joins TRBV7-8 to TRBJ1-4, with D tentatively TRBD1 (6 bases). From germline, CDR1 is SGHVS and CDR2 FQNEAQ. V was clipped by 5 bases and J by 5 bases, with 12 bases between them. The CDR3 sequence is 14 residues long. DNA for the CDR3: TGTGCCAGCAGCGTCGACAGGAACAATGAAAAACTGTTTTTT. Protein: CASSVDRNNEKLFF.

The gene calls are TRBV2 and TRBJ1-4, with 8 bases fitting TRBD1. The V gene's germline CDR1 is SNHLY and CDR2 FYNNEI. Trimming took 8 bases from V and 7 from J; bases not matched to a gene: 9. The CDR3 length is 14 residues. DNA of the CDR3: TGTGCCAGCGGGAGGGGGGACAGGATTGAAAAACTGTTTTTT. Translated: CASGRGDRIEKLFF.

The V call is TRBV7-2, the J call TRBJ1-5, with a possible D match to TRBD1 (5 bases). Germline CDR1 is SGHTA and CDR2 is FQGNSA. The CDR3 extends over 14 amino acids. Trimming stripped 1 base from V and 5 bases from J, with 9 bases between. This chain's CDR3 is CASSLGQRDQPQHF. Here the CDR3 DNA reads TGTGCCAGCAGCTTAGGACAGCGAGATCAGCCCCAGCATTTT.

This chain connects TRBV9 to TRBJ2-2; perhaps TRBD2 as D (6 bases). V was clipped by 2 bases and J by 7 bases, with 9 bases between them. CDR1 is SGDLS, CDR2 YYNGEE, per germline. CDR3 size: 13 residues. The CDR3 DNA sequence: TGTGCCAGCAGCGTTGGGGGGTTCGGGGAGCTGTTTTTT. Translating it yields CASSVGGFGELFF.